The 13 T cell receptor beta chains below come from one sample, sequenced in a study of T cell responses to AZD1222 COVID-19 vaccine. Sequencing used immunoSEQ multiplex PCR; TCRdb keeps in-frame clones, though not all of them. The data contain about 86,000 clones, about 92% of them seen just once; the ten biggest clones take up less than 3.5%. This material consisted of peripheral blood, taken on day 0 of AZD1222 vaccination. These receptors were collected from an adult in good health.

This clone showed up just once. This rearrangement joins TRBV14 to TRBJ2-5; 8 bases map to TRBD1. This CDR3 is built from 14 residues. The germline CDR1 and CDR2 sequences are SGHDN and FVKESK. Germline trimming cut 4 bases from V and 4 bases from J; bases unmatched to any gene: 5. This CDR3 reads CASSPRTGRETQYF. The CDR3 bases are TGTGCCAGCAGCCCACGGACAGGGAGAGAGACCCAGTACTTC.

The CDR3 DNA sequence: TGTGCCAGCAGTTTAAAGGGCAACTACGAGCAGTACTTC. Translation gives CASSLKGNYEQYF. The V gene is TRBV28, the J gene TRBJ2-7; no clear D gene. The CDR3 sequence is 13 residues long. Germline CDR1 and CDR2: MDHEN and SYDVKM. V was pared by 2 bases and J by 3 bases, with 8 bases between.

This chain uses TRBV7-3 with TRBJ2-7; no clear D. Germline-derived CDR1 and CDR2 are SGHTA and FQGTGA. The CDR3 covers 11 residues. Trimming removed 5 bases from V and 6 bases from J, with 8 bases in between. The CDR3 sequence is CASSLDGEQYF. The DNA of the CDR3 is TGTGCCAGCAGCCTCGACGGCGAGCAGTACTTC. The full variable domain, rest sourced from reference TRBV7-3 and TRBJ2-7, is GAGVSQTPSNKVTEKGKYVELRCDPISGHTALYWYRQSLGQGPEFLIYFQGTGAADDSGLPNDRFFAVRPEGSVSTLKIQRTERGDSAVYLCASSLDGEQYFGPGTRLTVT.

This chain uses TRBV4-2 with TRBJ1-3; D gene unclear. CDR1 is LGHNA, CDR2 YNFKEQ, per germline. The CDR3 has 15 residues. V was shortened by 1 base and J by 0 bases, with 7 bases between the two germline ends. CDR3 amino acids: CASSQGASSGNTIYF. CDR3 bases: TGTGCCAGCAGCCAAGGGGCGAGCTCTGGAAACACCATATATTTT.

The chain carries TRBV5-5 and TRBJ2-7, with 7 bases matching TRBD2. The germline V gene encodes CDR1 SGHKS and CDR2 YYEKEE (reference sequence). The CDR3 totals 15 residues. V trimming: 0 bases; J trimming: 2 bases; junction bases outside the gene matches: 5. In nucleotides, the CDR3 is TGTGCCAGCAGCTTGGGGCAGCGGGGTACCTACGAGCAGTACTTC. It translates to CASSLGQRGTYEQYF.

The chain uses TRBV14 and TRBJ1-6; 8 nucleotides line up with TRBD1. The germline V gene has CDR1 SGHDN and CDR2 FVKESK. The CDR3 spans 16 residues. V shed 5 bases, J shed 7 bases, and the junction held 10 bases outside the gene matches. CDR3 region: CASSKRTGQRNSPLHF. The CDR3 nucleotides are TGTGCCAGCAGCAAGCGGACAGGGCAACGGAATTCACCCCTCCACTTT.

The chain has TRBV5-6 and TRBJ1-5, with unresolved D. This CDR3 contains 13 residues. V shed 2 bases and J shed 4 bases, with 7 bases lying between them. The germline CDR1 and CDR2 sequences are SGHDT and YYEEEE. DNA of the CDR3: TGTGCCAGCAGCTTAGGAGTGAATCAGCCCCAGCATTTT. Its translation is CASSLGVNQPQHF.

The chain couples TRBV27 to TRBJ1-6, with 9 bases fitting TRBD1. V was clipped by 3 bases and J by 9 bases; unmatched bases: 3. The CDR3 has 14 amino acids. CDR1 and CDR2 from the germline V gene are MNHEY and SMNVEV (reference sequence). This CDR3 reads CASSFPDRGSPLHF. The CDR3 DNA sequence: TGTGCCAGCAGTTTCCCGGACAGGGGTTCACCCCTCCACTTT.

The chain combines TRBV3-1 (or the pseudogene TRBV3-2) with TRBJ1-2; a possible D gene is TRBD1 (5 bases). Trimming shortened V by 0 bases and J by 5 bases, and 13 bases separated the two germline ends. CDR1 is LGHDT and CDR2 is YNNKEL in the germline V gene (reference sequence). This CDR3 has 15 residues. CDR3 in amino acids: CASSQDRGVWYGYTF. In DNA form, the CDR3 reads TGTGCCAGCAGCCAAGATCGGGGGGTTTGGTATGGCTACACCTTC.

The chain is built from TRBV11-2 and TRBJ2-3, with D tentatively TRBD2 (5 bases). V was shortened by 3 bases and J by 3 bases, with 13 bases between the two germline ends. CDR3 length equals 15 residues. Germline CDR1 is SGHAT and CDR2 is FQNNGV. The CDR3 coding sequence is TGTGCCAGCAGCTTCGAGGGCCTGAGGACAGATACGCAGTATTTT. Translating gives CASSFEGLRTDTQYF.

The chain has TRBV2 and TRBJ1-6; perhaps TRBD1 as D (5 bases). Germline-derived CDR1 and CDR2 are SNHLY and FYNNEI. The CDR3 totals 12 residues. Trimming removed 7 bases from V and 10 bases from J, with 11 bases in between. CDR3 in amino acids: CASTGAGSPLHF. The CDR3, as DNA: TGTGCCAGCACTGGGGCGGGGTCACCCCTCCACTTT.

The chain combines TRBV7-2 with TRBJ2-5, with D hard to call. Deletions cut 2 bases from V and 7 bases from J, with 14 bases between. This CDR3 spans 14 amino acids. Germline-derived CDR1 and CDR2 are SGHTA and FQGNSA. The CDR3 bases are TGTGCCAGCAGCTTAATGTCCCCCCATGGGACCCAGTACTTC. This encodes CASSLMSPHGTQYF.

The V and J genes are TRBV19 and TRBJ1-2; the match to TRBD1 covers 10 bases. With V trimmed by 7 bases and J by 3 bases, 8 bases remained unmatched. Germline V gene sequence: CDR1 LNHDA, CDR2 SQIVND (reference sequence). There are 15 residues in the CDR3. The CDR3 here is CASNSDRGRDYGYTF. CDR3 nucleotide sequence: TGTGCCAGTAATAGCGACAGGGGGCGAGACTATGGCTACACCTTC.